The 26 T cell receptor beta chains reported below all come from one sample, sequenced in a study of PD-L1 blockade in urothelial cancer. Here immunoSEQ multiplex PCR was the method, and the copy in TCRdb shows in-frame clones only, minus some. The table lists around 79,000 clones, around four fifths of them singletons, with under 8.5% in the top ten. Time point meaning: pretreatment peripheral blood. The starting material was PBMCs, obtained around atezolizumab (anti-PD-L1) treatment. These receptor sequences come from a man aged 40-50 years with urothelial cancer.

This chain connects TRBV14 to TRBJ2-5, with 10 bases that match TRBD1. CDR1 is SGHDN, CDR2 FVKESK, per germline. The J segment lost 5 bases and the V segment lost 2 bases, leaving 5 bases of the junction unmatched. The CDR3 runs to 15 residues. CDR3 DNA sequence: TGTGCCAGCAGCCAAACGACAGGGGGCCTGGAGACCCAGTACTTC. Amino acids: CASSQTTGGLETQYF. The full variable domain, with the rest looked up from reference TRBV14 and TRBJ2-5, is EAGVTQFPSHSVIEKGQTVTLRCDPISGHDNLYWYRRVMGKEIKFLLHFVKESKQDESGMPNNRFLAERTGGTYSTLKVQPAELEDSGVYFCASSQTTGGLETQYFGPGTRLLVL.

The rearrangement uses TRBV5-1 and TRBJ2-7; 9 positions agree with TRBD1. Germline assignment: CDR1 SGHRS and CDR2 YFSETQ. The trim removed 6 bases at V and 0 bases at J, leaving 7 bases unmatched. CDR3 length: 15 amino acids. CDR3 amino acids: CASMWGDRDSYEQYF. DNA of the CDR3: TGCGCCAGCATGTGGGGGGACAGGGACTCCTACGAGCAGTACTTC.

This clone was picked up one time. V usage is TRBV29-1 and J usage is TRBJ2-3; a possible D gene is TRBD2 (6 bases). The CDR3 contains 17 residues. The ends were cut back, 0 bases at V and 2 bases at J, with 18 bases in the middle. Germline CDR1 SQVTM, CDR2 ANQGSEA. DNA of the CDR3: TGCAGCGTTGAAGATCGGAAGAGGGGACTTAACACAGATACGCAGTATTTT. Its protein is CSVEDRKRGLNTDTQYF.

This chain uses TRBV15 with TRBJ2-1, with TRBD2 matching over 8 bases. Losses at the gene ends were 0 bases for V and 6 bases for J; bases not matched to a gene: 7. This CDR3 comprises 16 residues. CDR1 and CDR2 (germline): LNHNV, YYDKDF (reference sequence). CDR3 bases: TGTGCCACCAGCAGAGAGGGAGCGGGAGCGCGCAATGAGCAGTTCTTC. Its protein product is CATSREGAGARNEQFF.

The rearrangement uses TRBV28 and TRBJ2-3; D may be TRBD2 (5 bases). Trimming removed 5 bases at V and 4 bases at J, with 13 bases between. Germline CDR1 reads MDHEN; CDR2 reads SYDVKM. The CDR3 runs 14 residues. Here the CDR3 reads CASSGRVSADTQYF. The CDR3 coding sequence is TGTGCCAGCAGTGGGCGGGTCTCCGCAGATACGCAGTATTTT.

V and J are TRBV5-1 and TRBJ2-5; D is perhaps TRBD2 (6 bases). Between the trimmed V and J ends, which lost 4 bases and 3 bases, there was a span of 10 bases. There are 13 residues in the CDR3. CDR1 and CDR2 from the germline V gene are SGHRS and YFSETQ. For the CDR3, the DNA is TGCGCCAGCAGCCGGCGGGGTGAAGAGACCCAGTACTTC. It translates to CASSRRGEETQYF.

The gene calls are TRBV25-1 and TRBJ2-2, with TRBD2 matching 8 bases. Germline V lookup: CDR1 MGHDK, CDR2 SYGVNS. V shed 1 base, J shed 8 bases, and the junction held 9 bases outside the gene matches. The CDR3 totals 16 residues. CDR3 loop: CASSEWTSQSAGELFF. CDR3 bases: TGTGCCAGCAGTGAATGGACTAGCCAGAGCGCGGGGGAGCTGTTTTTT.

V gene TRBV25-1 combines with J gene TRBJ1-2; D uncertain. Trimming shortened V by 5 bases and J by 2 bases, and 9 bases separated the two germline ends. Looked up from germline, CDR1 is MGHDK and CDR2 is SYGVNS. The CDR3 runs 13 residues. CDR3 amino acids: CASSPNINYGYTF. The CDR3 DNA follows: TGTGCCAGCAGTCCAAACATAAACTATGGCTACACCTTC.

This chain links TRBV28 with TRBJ1-1; possibly TRBD1 for D (6 bases). From germline, CDR1 is MDHEN and CDR2 SYDVKM. The CDR3 has 15 amino acids. V gave up 6 bases and J gave up 3 bases, with 17 bases separating them. The CDR3 region has the DNA TGTGCCAGCAGCACAATACAGGGAATCGACACTGAAGCTTTCTTT. Translating gives CASSTIQGIDTEAFF.

The CDR3 sequence is CASSLSRPGVRNEQFF. In nucleotides, the CDR3 is TGCGCCAGCAGCTTATCTCGTCCGGGAGTAAGGAATGAGCAGTTCTTC. This chain links TRBV5-1 with TRBJ2-1; the D gene is possibly TRBD2 (6 bases). This CDR3 spans 16 amino acids. V was trimmed by 2 bases and J by 7 bases, leaving 19 bases between them. From germline, CDR1 is SGHRS and CDR2 YFSETQ.

The rearrangement joins TRBV7-3 to TRBJ2-3; 7 nucleotides line up with TRBD1. The CDR3 is 16 residues long. Trimming took 5 bases from V and 2 from J; bases not matched to a gene: 10. The V gene's germline CDR1 is SGHTA and CDR2 FQGTGA. CDR3 nucleotide sequence: TGTGCCAGCAGCCCTCGAGGGGGCCCAAACACAGATACGCAGTATTTT. Translation gives CASSPRGGPNTDTQYF.

The chain is built from TRBV6-5 and TRBJ2-3; D is perhaps TRBD2 (6 bases). Germline CDR1 MNHEY, CDR2 SVGAGI. V was trimmed by 2 bases and J by 5 bases, leaving 14 bases between them. This CDR3 spans 15 amino acids. This CDR3 reads CASSYLGGTGDTQYF. CDR3 nucleotide sequence: TGTGCCAGCAGTTACCTCGGCGGGACGGGAGATACGCAGTATTTT.

The V call is TRBV5-4, the J call TRBJ1-5, with D possibly matching TRBD1 (5 bases). The CDR3 totals 16 residues. V lost 3 bases, J lost 4 bases, and 17 bases lay in between. Germline V gives CDR1 SGHNT, CDR2 YYREEE (reference sequence). CDR3 sequence: CASSSSGGGGNQPQHF. DNA of the CDR3: TGTGCCAGCAGCTCTTCAGGCGGTGGGGGGAATCAGCCCCAGCATTTT.

This chain uses TRBV2 with TRBJ2-3; TRBD2 matches at 11 bases. The CDR3 consists of 17 residues. Germline-derived CDR1 and CDR2 are SNHLY and FYNNEI. The V gene end was trimmed by 6 bases and the J gene end by 4 bases; junction bases not matched to a gene: 12. Here the CDR3 DNA reads TGTGCCAGCAGGACGGGTCTGACTAGCGGGACGGCAGATACGCAGTATTTT. Its translation: CASRTGLTSGTADTQYF.

The rearrangement uses TRBV19 and TRBJ2-1; 9 bases map to TRBD1. Germline loops: CDR1 LNHDA, CDR2 SQIVND (reference sequence). The V segment lost 2 bases and the J segment 5 bases; nucleotides outside the gene matches: 4. CDR3 size: 15 residues. CDR3 in DNA: TGTGCCAGTAGTATAACCGGGACAGGGAACAATGAGCAGTTCTTC. Amino acid sequence: CASSITGTGNNEQFF.

V gene TRBV4-2 combines with J gene TRBJ2-4; the match to TRBD2 covers 9 bases. The V and J ends lost 4 bases and 1 base, in that order; junction bases with no gene match: 17. This CDR3 contains 20 residues. CDR1 LGHNA and CDR2 YNFKEQ come from the germline V gene. This CDR3 is CASSPTIAGAVGEAKNIQYF. For the CDR3, the DNA is TGTGCCAGCAGCCCGACTATAGCGGGAGCGGTAGGCGAGGCCAAAAACATTCAGTACTTC.

This chain joins TRBV19 and TRBJ1-2, with TRBD1 matching over 7 bases. V lost 5 bases to trimming and J lost 3 bases; unmatched junction nucleotides: 9. Germline V gene sequence: CDR1 LNHDA, CDR2 SQIVND (reference sequence). The CDR3 has 15 residues. CDR3 DNA: TGTGCCAGTAGTCGGACAGGACCGAGGGACTATGGCTACACCTTC. Protein sequence: CASSRTGPRDYGYTF.

The rearrangement links TRBV6-6 to TRBJ1-5, with D perhaps TRBD1 (6 bases). Germline CDR1 is MNHNY and CDR2 is SVGAGI (reference sequence). With 6 bases removed from V and 0 bases from J, the gap between germline ends came to 12 bases. CDR3 length equals 15 residues. For the CDR3, the DNA is TGTGCCAGCAGGGACAGCAGCCCTAGCAATCAGCCCCAGCATTTT. Translating it yields CASRDSSPSNQPQHF.

This sequence joins TRBV4-1 and TRBJ2-7, with TRBD2 matching 8 bases. The V and J ends lost 0 bases and 4 bases, in that order; junction bases with no gene match: 11. The CDR3 runs 17 residues. The germline gives CDR1 MGHRA, CDR2 YSYEKL. The CDR3, as DNA: TGCGCCAGCAGCCAAGATCGAGCGGGACTAGTCATATACGAGCAGTACTTC. It is translated as CASSQDRAGLVIYEQYF.

The table lists this clone with a few counts. The CDR3 DNA sequence: TGTGCCAGCAGCCGTTGGACAGGGGAGAATGAAAAACTGTTTTTT. It specifies CASSRWTGENEKLFF. The V and J genes are TRBV7-9 and TRBJ1-4; 9 bases agree with TRBD1. The germline gives CDR1 SEHNR, CDR2 FQNEAQ (reference sequence). CDR3 length equals 15 residues. J lost 5 bases, V lost 5 bases, and 6 bases had no gene match.

This sequence joins TRBV5-6 and TRBJ1-2, with a tentative D call TRBD1 (6 bases). The CDR3 totals 12 residues. Germline values: CDR1 SGHDT, CDR2 YYEEEE. Trimming pared 2 bases from V and 8 bases from J, leaving 10 bases between. CDR3 region: CASSFQQGGYTF. CDR3 in DNA: TGTGCCAGCAGCTTCCAACAGGGAGGCTACACCTTC.

This clone was seen only a few times. The J gene is TRBJ2-1, the V gene TRBV6-1; 9 nucleotides align to TRBD2. Germline assignment: CDR1 MNHNS and CDR2 SASEGT. The V gene end was trimmed by 8 bases and the J gene end by 5 bases; junction bases not matched to a gene: 10. CDR3 length: 15 residues. The chain's CDR3 is CASRLAGAGDNEQFF. The CDR3 coding sequence is TGTGCCAGCCGATTAGCGGGAGCGGGGGACAATGAGCAGTTCTTC.

V usage is TRBV30 and J usage is TRBJ2-5, with TRBD2 matching 14 bases. V was pared by 5 bases and J by 5 bases, with 10 bases of the junction left unmatched. The CDR3 spans 16 residues. From germline, CDR1 is GTSNPN and CDR2 SVGIG (reference sequence). The CDR3 DNA reads TGTGCCTGGGCCCCGGGACTAGCGGGAGTGGCGGAGACCCAGTACTTC. Translated: CAWAPGLAGVAETQYF.

The CDR3 sequence: CASSLGQGSEEAFF. CDR3 coding DNA: TGTGCCAGCAGCTTGGGACAGGGTTCTGAGGAAGCTTTCTTT. The rearrangement links TRBV5-8 to TRBJ1-1; 7 bases are shared with TRBD1. The junction had 7 bases not matched to a gene; V was cut back by 0 bases and J by 8 bases. The CDR3 runs 14 residues. Per germline, CDR1 SGHTS and CDR2 YDEGEE. Supplemented by reference TRBV5-8 and TRBJ1-1, the full variable domain reads EAGVTQSPTHLIKTRGQQATLRCSPISGHTSVYWYQQALGLGLQFLLWYDEGEERNRGNFPPRFSGRQFPNYSSELNVNALELEDSALYLCASSLGQGSEEAFFGQGTRLTVV.

Worth noting for this clone: Relative to the germline gene, one junction end is altered; a read error may explain this. The chain is built from TRBV7-7 and TRBJ1-2, with D possibly TRBD1 on 6 matching bases. The CDR3 loop spans 15 amino acids. CDR1 SSHAT and CDR2 FNYEAQ come from the germline V gene (reference sequence). The CDR3 protein is CASSCRQEPYYGYTF. The CDR3, as DNA: TGTGCTAGCAGCTGCCGACAGGAGCCCTACTATGGCTACACCTTC. Full variable domain (missing parts from reference TRBV7-7 and TRBJ1-2): GAGVSQSPRYKVTKRGQDVTLRCDPISSHATLYWYQQALGQGPEFLTYFNYEAQPDKSGLPSDRFSAERPEGSISTLTIQRTEQRDSAMYRCASSCRQEPYYGYTFGSGTRLTVV.

The gene calls are TRBV30 and TRBJ2-3; 7 nucleotides agree with TRBD2. Germline V gene sequence: CDR1 GTSNPN, CDR2 SVGIG (reference sequence). With 2 bases clipped from V and 2 bases from J, the junction kept 4 bases outside the gene matches. The CDR3 loop spans 14 amino acids. CDR3 sequence (DNA): TGTGCCTGGAGTATTAGCGGGCCCACAGATACGCAGTATTTT. It encodes CAWSISGPTDTQYF.